This entry lists 12 T cell receptor beta chains sequenced from one sample in a study of cytomegalovirus exposure and HLA in healthy donors. Both 60 Vbeta primers and 13 Jbeta primers went into the PCR. Profiled with immunoSEQ multiplex PCR; TCRdb holds only in-frame clones, not every one. This sample's table reports fewer than 150,000 clones. The material sequenced was PBMCs. The receptors come from a man aged 35 to 55 in good health and CMV-seronegative.

The chain couples TRBV6-1 to TRBJ1-2, with D possibly TRBD1 on 5 matching bases. V lost 4 bases and J 4 bases, leaving 16 bases between the germline ends. Germline V gene lookup returns CDR1 MNHNS and CDR2 SASEGT. The CDR3 contains 15 residues. The CDR3 coding sequence is TGTGCCAGCAGTGGGGTCAGGGCTCTACTCTATGGCTACACCTTC. This translates into CASSGVRALLYGYTF.

This rearrangement joins TRBV5-1 to TRBJ1-1; 8 bases are a match to TRBD1. The CDR3 length is 17 residues. Germline V gene sequence: CDR1 SGHRS, CDR2 YFSETQ. J lost 0 bases, V lost 4 bases, and 11 bases had no gene match. The CDR3, as DNA: TGCGCCAGCAGCCCTAGGACAGGGACGGGGATGAACACTGAAGCTTTCTTT. Translating it yields CASSPRTGTGMNTEAFF. The full variable domain, its missing parts supplied by reference TRBV5-1 and TRBJ1-1, is KAGVTQTPRYLIKTRGQQVTLSCSPISGHRSVSWYQQTPGQGLQFLFEYFSETQRNKGNFPGRFSGRQFSNSRSEMNVSTLELGDSALYLCASSPRTGTGMNTEAFFGQGTRLTVV.

The chain couples TRBV7-3 to TRBJ2-2; D is uncertain. CDR1 is SGHTA and CDR2 is FQGTGA in the germline V gene. V dropped 5 bases and J dropped 3 bases, with 7 bases sitting between them. The CDR3 consists of 13 residues. DNA of the CDR3: TGTGCCAGCAGCCCAACATACACCGGGGAGCTGTTTTTT. Its protein is CASSPTYTGELFF.

V gene TRBV29-1 combines with J gene TRBJ1-6; no definite D call. The CDR3 consists of 13 residues. V lost 6 bases and J lost 6, with 12 bases in between. CDR1 is SQVTM and CDR2 is ANQGSEA in the germline V gene. The CDR3 bases are TGCAGCGTAGGAGTAGATCGTAATTCACCCCTCCACTTT. Translation gives CSVGVDRNSPLHF.

The CDR3 DNA is TGTGCCAGCAGCGTAGACGGCTCTGGGGCCAACGTCCTGACTTTC. As protein: CASSVDGSGANVLTF. The rearrangement links TRBV9 to TRBJ2-6, with D unclear. The CDR3 is 15 residues long. The V end was cut by 0 bases, the J end by 0 bases, with 4 bases between. Germline values: CDR1 SGDLS, CDR2 YYNGEE.

The rearrangement joins TRBV7-2 to TRBJ1-6, with unresolved D. The CDR3 covers 12 residues. V was shortened by 2 bases and J by 11 bases, with 7 bases between the two germline ends. The germline CDR1 and CDR2 sequences are SGHTA and FQGNSA. CDR3 DNA: TGTGCCAGCAGCTTATCGGTCCCACCCCTCCACTTT. Translated: CASSLSVPPLHF.

The chain carries TRBV5-4 and TRBJ2-6, with unresolved D. Trimming shortened V by 0 bases and J by 0 bases, and 10 bases separated the two germline ends. CDR3 length: 17 amino acids. Germline V gives CDR1 SGHNT, CDR2 YYREEE (reference sequence). CDR3 in DNA: TGTGCCAGCAGCTTGGGAAGGCAGGACTCTGGGGCCAACGTCCTGACTTTC. Its protein product is CASSLGRQDSGANVLTF.

The chain joins TRBV19 to TRBJ2-3, with no clear D. The V gene's germline CDR1 is LNHDA and CDR2 SQIVND (reference sequence). There are 14 residues in the CDR3. V was clipped by 6 bases and J by 0 bases, with 10 bases between them. CDR3 amino acids: CASRNFPSTDTQYF. The CDR3 DNA follows: TGTGCCAGTAGAAACTTTCCTAGCACAGATACGCAGTATTTT.

V gene TRBV27 combines with J gene TRBJ2-7; weak D call: TRBD2 (7 bases). The CDR3 sequence is 15 residues long. Trimming shortened V by 2 bases and J by 4 bases, and 15 bases separated the two germline ends. Germline assignment: CDR1 MNHEY and CDR2 SMNVEV (reference sequence). The CDR3 DNA follows: TGTGCCAGCAGTTTAGAGGGGGGGGCTCGGTACGAGCAGTACTTC. Translation gives CASSLEGGARYEQYF.

V gene TRBV7-6 combines with J gene TRBJ1-3, with no clear D. Germline lookup yields CDR1 SGHVS and CDR2 FNYEAQ. The CDR3 consists of 16 residues. Trimming took 11 bases from V and 0 from J, leaving 20 bases between them. The CDR3: CAVNDFVGASGNTIYF. The CDR3 bases are TGTGCCGTTAACGATTTTGTGGGCGCCTCTGGAAACACCATATATTTT.

The chain recombines TRBV7-3 with TRBJ2-2; TRBD1 agrees at 8 bases. There are 15 residues in the CDR3. Germline assignment: CDR1 SGHTA and CDR2 FQGTGA. Trimming cost V 3 bases and J 2 bases; bases outside gene matches: 2. DNA of the CDR3: TGTGCCAGCAGCTTGCAGGGGGCTAACACCGGGGAGCTGTTTTTT. Translation gives CASSLQGANTGELFF.

This chain uses TRBV4-3 with TRBJ1-4; D remains unclear. Germline CDR1 and CDR2: LGHNA and YSLEER. Trimming left V 1 base short and J 5 bases short, with 8 bases between. This CDR3 spans 14 amino acids. The CDR3 is CASSQGGGNEKLFF. CDR3 sequence (DNA): TGCGCCAGCAGCCAAGGGGGAGGAAATGAAAAACTGTTTTTT.